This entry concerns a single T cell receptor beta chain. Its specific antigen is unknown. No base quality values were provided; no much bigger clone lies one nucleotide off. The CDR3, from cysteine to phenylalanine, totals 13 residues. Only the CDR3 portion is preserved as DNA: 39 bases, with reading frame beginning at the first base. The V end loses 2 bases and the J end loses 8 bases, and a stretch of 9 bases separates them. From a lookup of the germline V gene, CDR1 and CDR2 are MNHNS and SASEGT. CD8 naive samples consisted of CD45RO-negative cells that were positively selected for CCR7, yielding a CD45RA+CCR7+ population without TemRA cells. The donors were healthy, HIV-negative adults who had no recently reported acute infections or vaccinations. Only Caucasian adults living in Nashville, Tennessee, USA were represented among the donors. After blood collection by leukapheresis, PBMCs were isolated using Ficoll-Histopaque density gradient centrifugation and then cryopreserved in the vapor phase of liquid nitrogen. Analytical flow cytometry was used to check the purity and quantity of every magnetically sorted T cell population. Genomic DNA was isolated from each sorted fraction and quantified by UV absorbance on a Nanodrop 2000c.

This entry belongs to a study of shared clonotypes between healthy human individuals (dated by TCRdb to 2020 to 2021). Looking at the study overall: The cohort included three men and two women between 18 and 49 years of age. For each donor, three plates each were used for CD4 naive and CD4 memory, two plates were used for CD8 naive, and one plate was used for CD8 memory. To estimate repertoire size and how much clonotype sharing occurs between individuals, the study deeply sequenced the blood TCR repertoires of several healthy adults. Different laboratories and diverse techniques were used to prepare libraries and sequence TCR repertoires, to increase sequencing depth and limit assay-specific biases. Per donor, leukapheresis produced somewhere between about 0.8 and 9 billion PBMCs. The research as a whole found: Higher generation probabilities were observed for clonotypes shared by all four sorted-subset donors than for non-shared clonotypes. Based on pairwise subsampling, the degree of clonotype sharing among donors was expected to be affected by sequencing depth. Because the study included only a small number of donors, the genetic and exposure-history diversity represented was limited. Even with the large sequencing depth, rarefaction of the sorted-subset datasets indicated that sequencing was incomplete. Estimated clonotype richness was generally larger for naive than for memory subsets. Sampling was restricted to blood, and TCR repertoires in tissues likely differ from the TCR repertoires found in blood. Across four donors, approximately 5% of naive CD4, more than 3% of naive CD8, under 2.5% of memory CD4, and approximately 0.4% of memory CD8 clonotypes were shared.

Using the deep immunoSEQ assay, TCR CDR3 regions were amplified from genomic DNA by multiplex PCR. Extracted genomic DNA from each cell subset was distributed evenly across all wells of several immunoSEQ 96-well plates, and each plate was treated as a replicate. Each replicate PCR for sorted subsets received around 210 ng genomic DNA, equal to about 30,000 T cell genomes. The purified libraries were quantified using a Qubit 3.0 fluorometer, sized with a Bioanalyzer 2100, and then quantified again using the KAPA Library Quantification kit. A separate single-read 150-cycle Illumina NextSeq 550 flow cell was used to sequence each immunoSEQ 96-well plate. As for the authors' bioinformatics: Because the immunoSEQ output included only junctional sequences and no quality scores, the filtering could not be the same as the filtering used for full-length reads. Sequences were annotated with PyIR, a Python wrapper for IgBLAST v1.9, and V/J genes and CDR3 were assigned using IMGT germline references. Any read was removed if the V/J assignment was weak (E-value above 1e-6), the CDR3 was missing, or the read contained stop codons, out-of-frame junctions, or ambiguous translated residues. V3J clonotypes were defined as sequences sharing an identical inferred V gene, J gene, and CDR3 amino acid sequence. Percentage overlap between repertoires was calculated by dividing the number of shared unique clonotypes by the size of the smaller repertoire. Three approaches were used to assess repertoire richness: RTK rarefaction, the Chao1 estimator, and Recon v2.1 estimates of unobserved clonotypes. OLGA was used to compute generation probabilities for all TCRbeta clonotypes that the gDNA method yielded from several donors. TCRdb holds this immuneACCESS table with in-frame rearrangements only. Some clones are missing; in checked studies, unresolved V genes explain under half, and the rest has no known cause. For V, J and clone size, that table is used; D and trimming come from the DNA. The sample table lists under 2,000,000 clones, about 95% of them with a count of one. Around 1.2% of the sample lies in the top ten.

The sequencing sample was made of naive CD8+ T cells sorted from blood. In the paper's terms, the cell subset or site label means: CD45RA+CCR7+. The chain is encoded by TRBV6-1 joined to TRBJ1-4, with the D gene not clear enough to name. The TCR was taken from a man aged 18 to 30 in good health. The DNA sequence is TGTGCCAGCAGTGAAAGTCCTGGAGAAAAACTGTTTTTT. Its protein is CASSESPGEKLFF.